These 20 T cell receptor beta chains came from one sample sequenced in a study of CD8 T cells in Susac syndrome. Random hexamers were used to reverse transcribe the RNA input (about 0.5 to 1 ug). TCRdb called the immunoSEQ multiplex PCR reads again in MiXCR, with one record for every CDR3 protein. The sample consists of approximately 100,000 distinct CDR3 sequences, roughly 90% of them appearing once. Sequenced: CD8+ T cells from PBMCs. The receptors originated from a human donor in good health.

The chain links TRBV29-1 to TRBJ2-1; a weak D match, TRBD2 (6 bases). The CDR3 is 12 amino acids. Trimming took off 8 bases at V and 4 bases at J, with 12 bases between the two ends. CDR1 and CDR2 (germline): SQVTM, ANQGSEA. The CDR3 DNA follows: TGCAGCCTGGGGGGAGCTTACAATGAGCAGTTCTTC. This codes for CSLGGAYNEQFF.

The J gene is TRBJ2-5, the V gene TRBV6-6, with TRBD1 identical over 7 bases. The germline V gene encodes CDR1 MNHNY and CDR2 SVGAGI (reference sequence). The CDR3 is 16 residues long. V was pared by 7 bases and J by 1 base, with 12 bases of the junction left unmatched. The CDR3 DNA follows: TGTGCCAGCACCGAACTTGCAGGGACAGCCCAAGAGACCCAGTACTTC. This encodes CASTELAGTAQETQYF.

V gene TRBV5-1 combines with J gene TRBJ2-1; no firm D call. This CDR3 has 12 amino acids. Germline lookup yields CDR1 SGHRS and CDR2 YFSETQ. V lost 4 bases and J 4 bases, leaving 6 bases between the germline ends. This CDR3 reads CASSPYYNEQFF. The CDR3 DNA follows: TGCGCCAGCAGCCCGTATTACAATGAGCAGTTCTTC.

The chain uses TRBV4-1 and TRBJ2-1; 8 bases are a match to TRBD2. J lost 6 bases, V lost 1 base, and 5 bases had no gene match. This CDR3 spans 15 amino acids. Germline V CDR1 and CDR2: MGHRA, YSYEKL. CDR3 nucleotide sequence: TGCGCCAGCAGCCAAGGCAGCGGGAGCGGCAATGAGCAGTTCTTC. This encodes CASSQGSGSGNEQFF.

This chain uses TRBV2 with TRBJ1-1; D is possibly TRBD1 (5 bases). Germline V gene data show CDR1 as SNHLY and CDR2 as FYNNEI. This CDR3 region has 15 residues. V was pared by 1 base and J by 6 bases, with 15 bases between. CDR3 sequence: CASSEGSPGDSEAFF. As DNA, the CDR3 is TGTGCCAGCAGTGAAGGGTCCCCGGGGGATTCTGAAGCTTTCTTT.

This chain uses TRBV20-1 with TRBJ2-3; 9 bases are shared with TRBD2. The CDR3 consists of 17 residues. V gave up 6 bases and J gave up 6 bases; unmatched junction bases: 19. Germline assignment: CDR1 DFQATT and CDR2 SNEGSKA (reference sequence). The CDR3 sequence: CSAIGPLIAGVQDTQYF. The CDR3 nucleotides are TGCAGTGCCATAGGGCCGCTTATAGCGGGAGTTCAGGATACGCAGTATTTT.

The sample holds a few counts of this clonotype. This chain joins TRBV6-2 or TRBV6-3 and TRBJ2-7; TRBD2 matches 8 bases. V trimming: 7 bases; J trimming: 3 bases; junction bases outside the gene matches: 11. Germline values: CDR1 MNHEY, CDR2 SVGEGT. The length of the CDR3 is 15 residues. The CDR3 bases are TGTGCCAGCACAACCGGCGGGGGGAATTACTACGAGCAGTACTTC. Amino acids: CASTTGGGNYYEQYF.

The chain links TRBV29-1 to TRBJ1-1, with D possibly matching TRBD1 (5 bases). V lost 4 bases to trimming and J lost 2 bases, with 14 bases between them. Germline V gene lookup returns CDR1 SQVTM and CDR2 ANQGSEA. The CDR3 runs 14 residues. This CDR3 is CSVADRGSNTEAFF. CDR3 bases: TGCAGCGTTGCGGATCGGGGCTCCAACACTGAAGCTTTCTTT. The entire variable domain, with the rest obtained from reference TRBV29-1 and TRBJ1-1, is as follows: SAVISQKPSRDICQRGTSLTIQCQVDSQVTMMFWYRQQPGQSLTLIATANQGSEATYESGFVIDKFPISRPNLTFSTLTVSNMSPEDSSIYLCSVADRGSNTEAFFGQGTRLTVV.

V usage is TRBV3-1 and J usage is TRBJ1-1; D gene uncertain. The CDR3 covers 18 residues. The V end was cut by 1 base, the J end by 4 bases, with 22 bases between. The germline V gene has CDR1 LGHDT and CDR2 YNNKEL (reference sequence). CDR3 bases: TGTGCCAGCAGCCAAGTTGATTTCGCGGGATATACCCTCACTGAAGCTTTCTTT. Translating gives CASSQVDFAGYTLTEAFF.

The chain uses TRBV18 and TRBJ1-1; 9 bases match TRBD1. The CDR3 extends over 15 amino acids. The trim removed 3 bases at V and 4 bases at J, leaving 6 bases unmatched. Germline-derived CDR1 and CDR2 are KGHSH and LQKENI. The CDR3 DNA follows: TGTGCCAGCTCACCGGGACAGGGAGACGTCACTGAAGCTTTCTTT. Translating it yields CASSPGQGDVTEAFF.

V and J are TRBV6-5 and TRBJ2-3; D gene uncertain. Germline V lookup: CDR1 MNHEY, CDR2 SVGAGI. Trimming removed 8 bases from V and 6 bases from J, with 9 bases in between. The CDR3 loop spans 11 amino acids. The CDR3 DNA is TGTGCCAGCGGGCTTTTGGATACGCAGTATTTT. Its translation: CASGLLDTQYF.

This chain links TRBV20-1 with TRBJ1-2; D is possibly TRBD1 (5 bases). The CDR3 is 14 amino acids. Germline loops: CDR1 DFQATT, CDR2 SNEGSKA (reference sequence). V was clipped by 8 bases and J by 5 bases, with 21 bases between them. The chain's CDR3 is CSPSGGDKGYGYTF. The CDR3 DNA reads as TGCAGTCCATCCGGGGGAGACAAAGGATATGGCTACACCTTC.

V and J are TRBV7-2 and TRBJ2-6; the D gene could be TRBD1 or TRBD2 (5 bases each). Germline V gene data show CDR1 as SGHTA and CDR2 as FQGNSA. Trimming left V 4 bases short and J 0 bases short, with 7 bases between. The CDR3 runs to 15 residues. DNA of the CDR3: TGTGCCAGCAGCTCCGGGGCCTCTGGGGCCAACGTCCTGACTTTC. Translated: CASSSGASGANVLTF.

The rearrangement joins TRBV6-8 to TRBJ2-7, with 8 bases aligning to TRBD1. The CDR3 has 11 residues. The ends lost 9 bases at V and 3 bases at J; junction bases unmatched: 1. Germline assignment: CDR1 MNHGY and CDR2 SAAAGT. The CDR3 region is CARGTGYEQYF. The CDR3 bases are TGTGCCAGGGGGACAGGCTACGAGCAGTACTTC.

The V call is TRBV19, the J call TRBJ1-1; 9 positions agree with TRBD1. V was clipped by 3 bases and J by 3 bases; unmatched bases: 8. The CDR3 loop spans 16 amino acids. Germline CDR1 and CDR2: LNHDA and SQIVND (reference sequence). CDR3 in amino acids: CASSIPQGAADTEAFF. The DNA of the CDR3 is TGTGCCAGTAGTATCCCACAGGGGGCTGCGGACACTGAAGCTTTCTTT.

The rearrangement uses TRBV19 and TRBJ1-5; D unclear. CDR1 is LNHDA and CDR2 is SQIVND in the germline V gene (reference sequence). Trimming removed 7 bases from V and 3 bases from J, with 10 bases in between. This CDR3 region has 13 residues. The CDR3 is CASNLGDNQPQHF. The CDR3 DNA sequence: TGTGCCAGTAACCTCGGGGACAATCAGCCCCAGCATTTT.

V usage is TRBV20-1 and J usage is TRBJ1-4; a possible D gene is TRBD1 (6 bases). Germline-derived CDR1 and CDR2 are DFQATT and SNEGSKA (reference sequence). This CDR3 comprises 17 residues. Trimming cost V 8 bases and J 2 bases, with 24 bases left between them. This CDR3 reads CSPVHPRGGLTNEKLFF. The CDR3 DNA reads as TGCAGTCCTGTTCACCCCCGGGGGGGCTTGACTAATGAAAAACTGTTTTTT.

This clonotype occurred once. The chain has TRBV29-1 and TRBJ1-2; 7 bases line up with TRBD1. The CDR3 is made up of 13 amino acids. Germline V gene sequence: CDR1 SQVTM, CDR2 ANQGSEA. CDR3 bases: TGCACCAACATGGGGGACAGTAACTATGGCTACACCTTC. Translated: CTNMGDSNYGYTF.

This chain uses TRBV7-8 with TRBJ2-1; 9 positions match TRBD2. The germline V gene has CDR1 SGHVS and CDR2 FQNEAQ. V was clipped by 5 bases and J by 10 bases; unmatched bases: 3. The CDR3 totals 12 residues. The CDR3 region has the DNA TGTGCCAGCAGCCCCCTAGCGGGAGAGCAGTTCTTC. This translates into CASSPLAGEQFF.

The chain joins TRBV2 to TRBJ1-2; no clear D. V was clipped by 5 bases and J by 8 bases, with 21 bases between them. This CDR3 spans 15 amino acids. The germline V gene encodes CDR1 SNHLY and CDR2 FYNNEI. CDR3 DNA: TGTGCCAGCAGTCTCGACTCCTCGTGGTCCGGCGGCTACACCTTC. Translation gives CASSLDSSWSGGYTF. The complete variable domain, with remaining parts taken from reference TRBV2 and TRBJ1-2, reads EPEVTQTPSHQVTQMGQEVILRCVPISNHLYFYWYRQILGQKVEFLVSFYNNEISEKSEIFDDQFSVERPDGSNFTLKIRSTKLEDSAMYFCASSLDSSWSGGYTFGSGTRLTVV.